This T cell receptor beta chain appears in the sequencing data of a study of cytomegalovirus exposure and HLA in healthy donors (dated by TCRdb to 2016 to 2017). Background on the whole study: In an earlier analysis of several hundred of the donors, 276 Gb of sequence data and just under 120 million unique TCR beta sequences from roughly 180 million T cells were reported. An early release that covered fewer than 800 HLA-typed donors contained approximately 300 gigabases of sequencing data and roughly 84 million unique TCR sequences. Among the roughly 410 genotyped donors, more than 70% belonged to the genetic ancestry cluster associated with self-reported Caucasian donors. The study aimed to test whether cataloging public T cell receptors could reveal signatures of past pathogen exposure. The study profiled the T cell repertoires of 500 to 800 subjects by immunosequencing and related them to cytomegalovirus serostatus. Besides the first cohort of approximately 670 subjects, a separate validation cohort made up of around 120 different subjects was used. High-throughput TCR immunosequencing, statistical association of individual TCRs with disease status, and machine learning were combined to predict cytomegalovirus infection status. A later analysis re-analyzed previously published TCR beta repertoires from roughly 630 donors and added high-resolution HLA genotyping to study TCR occurrence patterns. Rather than using new phenotypic data, the later analysis identified candidate immune exposures from TCR beta sequences and from how often those sequences occurred across donors. An earlier analysis of 500 to 750 of the donors applied high-throughput TCR beta sequencing to assess whether each TCR beta V gene segment acted as functional or pseudogenic. Alongside the repertoire data, information on donor age, sex, ethnicity and CMV serostatus was compiled. In a later genetic analysis, genome-wide SNP genotypes for 398 of the 666 donors were used, and that subset was treated as a discovery cohort. Every repertoire in the discovery cohort had been generated on one and the same sequencing platform. Class I and class II HLA loci were covered by the typing at four-digit resolution. Typing coverage varied by locus: roughly 629-630 donors for A, B, C, DRB1 and DQB1; some 520 for DQA1; about 600 for DPA1; 450 to 480 for DPB1. A handful of DR-DQ haplotypes were handled as single units for association and clustering because linkage in the cohort was strong. Among around 400 genotyped donors of the cohort, an average of approximately 220,000 unique TCR beta nucleotide sequences was sequenced per donor, of which roughly 17% were non-productive.

Libraries were constructed by the immunoSEQ multiplex PCR assay. For the multiplex PCR, a mixture combining 60 forward primers for TCR Vbeta segments and 13 reverse primers for TCR Jbeta segments was used. The CDR3 region of rearranged TCR beta genes was amplified from genomic DNA by a multiplex PCR assay. The Illumina HiSeq System was used to sequence the amplified TCR beta libraries as 87-base-pair reads. Under the source paper's analysis protocol: A later analysis tallied 80 million to 95 million unique TCR beta chains across the roughly 610 repertoires, and around 12 million of those chains were shared by two or more donors. Raw reads were error-corrected and collapsed into unique sequences by a nearest-neighbor algorithm in which closely related sequences were merged to remove PCR and sequencing errors. V, D and J gene segments were assigned by aligning CDR3 sequences to IMGT reference sequences. Each retained sequence needed at least a six-nucleotide match to both a V gene segment and a J gene segment. Rearrangements were classified as productive when the CDR3 lacked stop codons and remained in frame with V and J, and all other rearrangements were classified as non-productive. CDR3 was defined according to IMGT convention as the region running from the second conserved V-encoded cysteine to the conserved J-encoded phenylalanine. The earlier analysis of roughly 590 of the donors excluded any sequence lacking an unambiguous match to a single V gene segment. An earlier analysis of several hundred of the donors classified V segments as functional when productive rearrangements were above 56.7% and as segregating when the standard deviation between donors was above 5%. A statistical classification framework was developed to diagnose cytomegalovirus status using the catalog of TCR beta chain sequences. In a later analysis, V and J genes were assigned by comparing TCR nucleotide sequences against IMGT/GENE-DB human TR gene sequences. The TCRdist pipeline was used in a later analysis to assign CDR3 sequences and most-parsimonious VDJ recombination scenarios. In a later analysis, each TCR beta chain was defined by its CDR3 amino acid sequence together with its V-gene family, and reads lacking a unique V-gene family were excluded. In a later analysis, fewer than 650 highly shared, low-generation-probability nucleotide sequences were removed to address suspected cross-contamination and a sequencing artifact. For each public chain, a later analysis derived a clonal expansion index from normalized ranks of inferred template counts within each repertoire. In a later analysis, generation probabilities were computed with a VDJ recombination model fitted to out-of-frame rearrangements, and the resulting probabilities were checked against IGoR. In a later analysis, hypergeometric tests were used to score TCR-TCR, TCR-HLA and TCR-CMV co-occurrence, with a repertoire-size bias correction applied to TCR pairs. A later analysis estimated false discovery rates by permuting HLA or CMV assignments 20 times. In a later analysis, co-occurring TCRs were grouped using DBSCAN, with TCRdist sequence similarity added in when clustering inside HLA-allele-positive subsets. For co-occurrence clustering, repertoires with fewer than 30,000 or more than 120,000 public chains were excluded, along with several repertoires with anomalous nucleotide sharing. This is the immuneACCESS table as TCRdb keeps it, with only in-frame sequences that have V and J called. A part of the clones is gone; compared with another copy, unresolved V genes explain less than half, and the rest is unexplained. That table furnishes V, J and clone size, whereas the DNA furnished D and trimming. This sample is represented by 85,000 to 95,000 clones; approximately 57% of them were singletons. 6.3% of the sample is in the top ten clones.

With respect to this clone: It lacks a known antigen. No base quality values were provided; no much bigger clone lies one nucleotide off.

In total, 666 healthy bone marrow donors made up the cohort. All cohort members were sampled while nominally healthy, although unrecorded immune exposures were likely present. The donor tested CMV seronegative and was one of the 352 seronegative cohort members. A peripheral blood sample was provided by each donor, and peripheral blood mononuclear cells were used for TCR beta sequencing. Genomic DNA extraction from the blood cell samples was performed with the Qiagen DNeasy Blood Extraction Kit. Beyond this particular receptor, the publication reports: In the study, roughly 160 TCR beta chains were listed as associated with cytomegalovirus. In a later genetic analysis, fewer N-insertions in productive TCRs were reported among donors in an Asian-associated ancestry cluster than the approximately 670-donor mean. In vitro tests confirmed that a few of the cytomegalovirus-associated TCR beta chains recognize cytomegalovirus antigens. Because counts were too low, 15 to 20 rarely observed V segments, including chromosome 9 orphons, were excluded from the earlier analysis of a few hundred of the donors. It was suggested by the authors that the approach could potentially be generalized to other disease states and immunological phenotypes. Immune exposure information for the cohort was limited to CMV serostatus. Across donors, most TCR sequences were observed very rarely, whereas some public TCRs were present in many individuals. When HLA alleles, especially DR and DQ, strongly co-occurred, TCR associations were difficult to assign to individual alleles. A later analysis reported that several top co-occurrence clusters appeared linked to parvovirus B19, influenza, CMV and Epstein-Barr virus. A cluster of highly shared sequence variants was judged likely to be a technical artifact of the sequencing pipeline. A later analysis found that HLA-associated TCR beta chains were more clonally expanded and had lower generation probabilities than equally common non-associated chains. A further reported finding was that TCR beta sequences accurately predicted the HLA-A and HLA-B alleles for most subjects in the first cohort. Because some donors lacked HLA typing at each locus, the association tests relied only on the typed subset. The classifier was reported to diagnose cytomegalovirus status with high specificity and sensitivity in both the original cohort and the validation cohort. An association between a missense DCLRE1C variant and V-gene and J-gene trimming of TCR beta chains was found in a later genetic analysis and replicated in an independent cohort. A later analysis found that most CMV-associated TCR beta chains appeared HLA-restricted, with HLA associations seemingly driven largely by CMV exposure. In a later analysis, the rate of TCR association differed among HLA loci, with DRB1 alleles having the most associated TCRs and HLA-C alleles having the fewest. Specific HLA alleles were associated with around 18,000 TCR beta sequences at a false discovery rate of 0.05 in a later analysis. Correlated functional status among segregating V segments might be attributable to linkage disequilibrium, but an unknown experimental factor could not be ruled out. This cohort had only TCR beta chains sequenced, and the lack of alpha or paired-chain data limited which features could be detected. Because the 87-base-pair reads could not distinguish some IMGT-functional V segments, including TRBV6-2 and TRBV6-3, those segments were excluded. Sequencing depth was assumed to be roughly uniform across donors in the presence/absence analyses, though that assumption may not hold. Broadly in line with IMGT annotations, most TCR beta V segments showed up in productive rearrangements about 87% or about 30% of the time in an earlier analysis of under 700 of the donors.

The V end gives up 4 bases and the J end 7 bases, leaving 5 bases in the junction not matched to a gene. From a lookup of the germline V gene, CDR1 and CDR2 are MNHNS and SASEGT. Its CDR3 holds 13 amino acids, cysteine through phenylalanine. Here the CDR3 DNA is all that survives: 39 bases in frame from base 1. The rearrangement joined TRBV6-1 to TRBJ1-1, and TRBD1 matches 8 of the central bases. Material: PBMCs. This receptor was obtained from a woman in her twenties or thirties in good health and CMV-seronegative. The DNA reads as follows: TGTGCCAGCAGTGCCAGGGGGCGAATTGAAGCTTTCTTT. This translates into CASSARGRIEAFF.